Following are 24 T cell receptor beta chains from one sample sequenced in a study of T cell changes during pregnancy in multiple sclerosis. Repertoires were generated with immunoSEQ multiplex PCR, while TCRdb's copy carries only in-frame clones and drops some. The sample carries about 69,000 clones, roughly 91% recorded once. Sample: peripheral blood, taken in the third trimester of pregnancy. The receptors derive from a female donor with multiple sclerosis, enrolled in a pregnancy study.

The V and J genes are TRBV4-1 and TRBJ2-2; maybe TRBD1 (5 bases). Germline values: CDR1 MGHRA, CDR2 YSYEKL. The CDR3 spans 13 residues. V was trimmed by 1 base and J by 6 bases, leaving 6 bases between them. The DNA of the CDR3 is TGCGCCAGCAGCCAAGGCAGGGCCGGGGAGCTGTTTTTT. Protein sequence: CASSQGRAGELFF.

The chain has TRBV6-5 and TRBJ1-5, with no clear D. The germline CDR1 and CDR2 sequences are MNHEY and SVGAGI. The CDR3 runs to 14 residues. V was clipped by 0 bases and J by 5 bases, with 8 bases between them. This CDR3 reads CASSYSWGDQPQHF. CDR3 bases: TGTGCCAGCAGTTACTCTTGGGGAGATCAGCCCCAGCATTTT.

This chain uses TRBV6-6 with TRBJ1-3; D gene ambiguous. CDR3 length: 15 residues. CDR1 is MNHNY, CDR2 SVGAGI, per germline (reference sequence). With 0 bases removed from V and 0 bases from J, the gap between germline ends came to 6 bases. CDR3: CASSYSQFSGNTIYF. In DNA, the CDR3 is TGTGCCAGCAGTTACTCCCAATTCTCTGGAAACACCATATATTTT.

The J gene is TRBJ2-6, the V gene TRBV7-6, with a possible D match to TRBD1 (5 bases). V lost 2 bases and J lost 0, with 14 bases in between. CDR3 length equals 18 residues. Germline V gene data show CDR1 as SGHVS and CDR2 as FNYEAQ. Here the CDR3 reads CASSLQDTLLSGANVLTF. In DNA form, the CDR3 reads TGTGCCAGCAGCTTACAGGACACTCTCCTCTCTGGGGCCAACGTCCTGACTTTC. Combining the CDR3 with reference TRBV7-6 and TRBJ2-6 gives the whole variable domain GAGVSQSPRYKVTKRGQDVALRCDPISGHVSLYWYRQALGQGPEFLTYFNYEAQQDKSGLPNDRFSAERPEGSISTLTIQRTEQRDSAMYRCASSLQDTLLSGANVLTFGAGSRLTVL.

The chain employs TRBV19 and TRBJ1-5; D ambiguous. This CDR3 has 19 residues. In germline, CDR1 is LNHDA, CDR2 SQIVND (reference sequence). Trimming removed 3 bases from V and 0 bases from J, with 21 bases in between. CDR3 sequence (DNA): TGTGCCAGTAGTATGTCATGGTTCGGGGAAGGGCTTAGCAATCAGCCCCAGCATTTT. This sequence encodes CASSMSWFGEGLSNQPQHF.

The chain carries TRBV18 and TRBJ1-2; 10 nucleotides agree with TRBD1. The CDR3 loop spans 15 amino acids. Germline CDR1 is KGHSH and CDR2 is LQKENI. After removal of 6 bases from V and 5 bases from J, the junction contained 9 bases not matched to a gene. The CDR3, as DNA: TGTGCCAGCTCCCCCGGGACAGGGGTGAGATATGGCTACACCTTC. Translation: CASSPGTGVRYGYTF.

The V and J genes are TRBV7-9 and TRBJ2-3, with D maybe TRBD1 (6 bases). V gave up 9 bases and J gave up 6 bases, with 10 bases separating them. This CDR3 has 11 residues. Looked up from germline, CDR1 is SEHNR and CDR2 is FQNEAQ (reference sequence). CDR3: CASGGWDTQYF. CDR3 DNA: TGTGCCAGTGGGGGCTGGGATACGCAGTATTTT.

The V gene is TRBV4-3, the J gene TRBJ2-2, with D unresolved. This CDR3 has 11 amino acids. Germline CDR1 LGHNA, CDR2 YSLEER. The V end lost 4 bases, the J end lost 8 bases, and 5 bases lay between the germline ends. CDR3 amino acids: CASSLQGELFF. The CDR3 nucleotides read TGCGCCAGCAGCCTTCAAGGGGAGCTGTTTTTT.

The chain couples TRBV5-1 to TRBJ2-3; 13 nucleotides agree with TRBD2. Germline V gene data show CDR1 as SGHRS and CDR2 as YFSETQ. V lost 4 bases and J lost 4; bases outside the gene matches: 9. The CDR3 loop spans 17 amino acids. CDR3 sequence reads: CASSPGWTSGGSDTQYF. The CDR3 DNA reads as TGCGCCAGCAGCCCTGGATGGACTAGCGGGGGTTCAGATACGCAGTATTTT.

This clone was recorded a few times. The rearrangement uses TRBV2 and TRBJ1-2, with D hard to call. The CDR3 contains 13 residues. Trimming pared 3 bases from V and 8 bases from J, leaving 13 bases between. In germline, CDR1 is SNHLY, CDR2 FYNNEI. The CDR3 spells CASSEEGIWGYTF. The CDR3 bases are TGTGCCAGCAGTGAGGAGGGAATATGGGGCTACACCTTC.

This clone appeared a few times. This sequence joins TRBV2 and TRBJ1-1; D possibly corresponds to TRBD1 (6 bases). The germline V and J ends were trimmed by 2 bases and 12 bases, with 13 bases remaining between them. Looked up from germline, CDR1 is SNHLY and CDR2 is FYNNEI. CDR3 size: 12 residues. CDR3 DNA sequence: TGTGCCAGCAGTGAACGGGACACCCTTCCTTTCTTT. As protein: CASSERDTLPFF.

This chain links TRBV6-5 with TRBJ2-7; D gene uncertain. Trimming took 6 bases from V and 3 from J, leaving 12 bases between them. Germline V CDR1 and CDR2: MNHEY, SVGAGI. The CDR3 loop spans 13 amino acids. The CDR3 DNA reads TGTGCCAGCAGCCCGAGGAAGGACTACGAGCAGTACTTC. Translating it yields CASSPRKDYEQYF.

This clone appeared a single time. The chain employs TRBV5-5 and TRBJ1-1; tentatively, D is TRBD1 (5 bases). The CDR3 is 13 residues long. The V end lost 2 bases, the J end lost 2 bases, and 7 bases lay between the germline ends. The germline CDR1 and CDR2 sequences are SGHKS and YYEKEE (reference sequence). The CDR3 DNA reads TGTGCCAGCAGCTTACAGGCCAACACTGAAGCTTTCTTT. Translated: CASSLQANTEAFF.

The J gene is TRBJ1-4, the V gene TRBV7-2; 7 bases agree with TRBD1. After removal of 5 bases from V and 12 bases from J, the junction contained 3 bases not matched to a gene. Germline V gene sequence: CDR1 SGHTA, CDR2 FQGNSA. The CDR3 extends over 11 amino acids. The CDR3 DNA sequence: TGTGCCAGCAGCGGAGACAGGGAACTGTTTTTT. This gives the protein CASSGDRELFF.

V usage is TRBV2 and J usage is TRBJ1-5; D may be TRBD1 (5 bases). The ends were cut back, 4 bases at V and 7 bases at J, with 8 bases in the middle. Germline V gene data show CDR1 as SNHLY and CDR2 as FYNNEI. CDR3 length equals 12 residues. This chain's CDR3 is CASSVSGQPQHF. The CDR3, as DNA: TGTGCCAGCAGTGTCTCAGGGCAGCCCCAGCATTTT.

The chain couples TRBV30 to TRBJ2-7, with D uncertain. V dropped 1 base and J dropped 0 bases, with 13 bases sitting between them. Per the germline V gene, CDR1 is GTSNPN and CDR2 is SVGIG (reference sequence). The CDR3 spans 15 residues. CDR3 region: CAWSGTEISSYEQYF. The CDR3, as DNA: TGTGCCTGGAGTGGTACAGAAATAAGCTCCTACGAGCAGTACTTC.

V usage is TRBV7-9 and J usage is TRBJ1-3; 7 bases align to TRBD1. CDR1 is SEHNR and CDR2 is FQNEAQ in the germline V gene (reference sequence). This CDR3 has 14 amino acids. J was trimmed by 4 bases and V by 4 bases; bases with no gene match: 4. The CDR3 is CASSSGTEGNTIYF. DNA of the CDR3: TGTGCCAGCAGCTCCGGGACAGAAGGAAACACCATATATTTT. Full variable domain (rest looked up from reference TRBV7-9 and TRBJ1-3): DTGVSQNPRHKITKRGQNVTFRCDPISEHNRLYWYRQTLGQGPEFLTYFQNEAQLEKSRLLSDRFSAERPKGSFSTLEIQRTEQGDSAMYLCASSSGTEGNTIYFGEGSWLTVV.

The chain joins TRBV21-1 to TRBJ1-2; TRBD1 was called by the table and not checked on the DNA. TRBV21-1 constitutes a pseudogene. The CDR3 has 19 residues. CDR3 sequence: CASPANGQQTNPLGYGYTF. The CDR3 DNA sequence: TGTGCCAGCCCTGCCAATGGACAGCAGACTAACCCCCTAGGGTATGGCTACACCTTC.

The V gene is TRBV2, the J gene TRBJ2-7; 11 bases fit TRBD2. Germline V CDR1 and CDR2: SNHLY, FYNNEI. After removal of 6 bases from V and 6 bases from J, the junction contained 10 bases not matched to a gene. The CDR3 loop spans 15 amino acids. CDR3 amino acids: CASRARSGGAAEQYF. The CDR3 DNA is TGTGCCAGCAGGGCTCGTAGCGGGGGGGCCGCCGAGCAGTACTTC.

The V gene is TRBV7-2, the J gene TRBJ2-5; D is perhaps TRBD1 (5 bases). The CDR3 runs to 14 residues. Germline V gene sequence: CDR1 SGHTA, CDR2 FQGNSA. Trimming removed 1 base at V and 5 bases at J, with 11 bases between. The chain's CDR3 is CASSLGGPEETQYF. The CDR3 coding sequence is TGTGCCAGCAGCTTAGGGGGCCCGGAGGAGACCCAGTACTTC.

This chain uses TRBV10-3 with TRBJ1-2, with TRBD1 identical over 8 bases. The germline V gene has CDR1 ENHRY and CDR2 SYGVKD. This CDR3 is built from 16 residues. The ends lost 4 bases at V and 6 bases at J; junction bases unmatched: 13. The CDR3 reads CAISAQGQEDGDGYTF. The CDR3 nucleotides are TGTGCCATCAGTGCCCAGGGACAGGAGGACGGGGATGGCTACACCTTC.

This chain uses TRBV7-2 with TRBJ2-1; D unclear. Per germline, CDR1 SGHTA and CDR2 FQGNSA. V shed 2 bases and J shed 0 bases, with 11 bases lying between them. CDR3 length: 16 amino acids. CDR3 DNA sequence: TGTGCCAGCAGCTTATTTCCGGGTAGCTCCTACAATGAGCAGTTCTTC. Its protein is CASSLFPGSSYNEQFF. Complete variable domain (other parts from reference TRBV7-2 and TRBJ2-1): GAGVSQSPSNKVTEKGKDVELRCDPISGHTALYWYRQSLGQGLEFLIYFQGNSAPDKSGLPSDRFSAERTGGSVSTLTIQRTQQEDSAVYLCASSLFPGSSYNEQFFGPGTRLTVL.

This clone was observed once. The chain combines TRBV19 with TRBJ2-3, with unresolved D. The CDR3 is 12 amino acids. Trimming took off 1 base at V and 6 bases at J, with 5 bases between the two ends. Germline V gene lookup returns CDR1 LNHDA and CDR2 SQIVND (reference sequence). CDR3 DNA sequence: TGTGCCAGTAGTATAGTATCCGATACGCAGTATTTT. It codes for CASSIVSDTQYF.

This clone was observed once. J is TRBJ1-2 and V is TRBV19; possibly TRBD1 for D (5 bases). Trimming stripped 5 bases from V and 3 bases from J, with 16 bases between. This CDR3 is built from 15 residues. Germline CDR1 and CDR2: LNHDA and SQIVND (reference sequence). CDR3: CASSPRGEPHYGYTF. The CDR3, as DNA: TGTGCCAGTAGTCCCCGGGGGGAACCACACTATGGCTACACCTTC.